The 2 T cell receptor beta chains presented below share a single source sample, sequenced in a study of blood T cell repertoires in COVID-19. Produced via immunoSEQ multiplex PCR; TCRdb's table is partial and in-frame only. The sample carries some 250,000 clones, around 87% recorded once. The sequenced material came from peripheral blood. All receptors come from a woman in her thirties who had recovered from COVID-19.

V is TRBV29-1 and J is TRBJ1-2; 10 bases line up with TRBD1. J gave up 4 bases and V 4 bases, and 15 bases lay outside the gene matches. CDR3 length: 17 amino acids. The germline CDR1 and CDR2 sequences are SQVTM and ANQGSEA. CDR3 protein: CSVVGRDRGQRGYGYTF. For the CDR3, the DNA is TGCAGCGTTGTAGGGCGGGACAGGGGACAGCGGGGCTATGGCTACACCTTC.

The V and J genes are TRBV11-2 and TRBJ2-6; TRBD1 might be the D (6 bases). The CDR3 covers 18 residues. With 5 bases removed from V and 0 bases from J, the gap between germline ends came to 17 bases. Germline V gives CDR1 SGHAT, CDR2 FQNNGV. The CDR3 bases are TGTGCCAGCAGCCCCAAGGCAGGGGCCCGCTCTGGGGCCAACGTCCTGACTTTC. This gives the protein CASSPKAGARSGANVLTF.